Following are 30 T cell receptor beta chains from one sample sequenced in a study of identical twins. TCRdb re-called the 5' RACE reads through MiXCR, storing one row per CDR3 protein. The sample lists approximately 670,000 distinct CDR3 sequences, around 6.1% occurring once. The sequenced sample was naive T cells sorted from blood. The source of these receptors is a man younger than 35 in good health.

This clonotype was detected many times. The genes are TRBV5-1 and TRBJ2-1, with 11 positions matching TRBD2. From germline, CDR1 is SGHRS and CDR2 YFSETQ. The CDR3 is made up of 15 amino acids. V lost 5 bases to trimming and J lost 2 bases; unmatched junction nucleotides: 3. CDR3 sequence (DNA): TGCGCCAGCAGATTAGCGGGGGGGACCTACAATGAGCAGTTCTTC. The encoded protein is CASRLAGGTYNEQFF. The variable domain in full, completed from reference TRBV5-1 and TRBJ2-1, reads KAGVTQTPRYLIKTRGQQVTLSCSPISGHRSVSWYQQTPGQGLQFLFEYFSETQRNKGNFPGRFSGRQFSNSRSEMNVSTLELGDSALYLCASRLAGGTYNEQFFGPGTRLTVL.

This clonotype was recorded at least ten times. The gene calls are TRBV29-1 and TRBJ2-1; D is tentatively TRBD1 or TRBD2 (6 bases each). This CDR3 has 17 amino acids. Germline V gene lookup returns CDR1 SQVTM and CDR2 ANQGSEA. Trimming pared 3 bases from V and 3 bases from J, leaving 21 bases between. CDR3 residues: CSVDQLQGGGHYNEQFF. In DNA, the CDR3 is TGCAGCGTTGACCAACTCCAGGGTGGGGGGCACTACAATGAGCAGTTCTTC.

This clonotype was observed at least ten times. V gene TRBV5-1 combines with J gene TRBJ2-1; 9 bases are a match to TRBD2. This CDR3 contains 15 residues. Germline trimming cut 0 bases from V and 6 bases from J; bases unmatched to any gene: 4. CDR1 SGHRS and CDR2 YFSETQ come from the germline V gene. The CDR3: CASSLDSGSVNEQFF. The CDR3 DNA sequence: TGCGCCAGCAGCTTGGATAGCGGGAGTGTCAATGAGCAGTTCTTC. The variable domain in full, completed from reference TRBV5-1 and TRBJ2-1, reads KAGVTQTPRYLIKTRGQQVTLSCSPISGHRSVSWYQQTPGQGLQFLFEYFSETQRNKGNFPGRFSGRQFSNSRSEMNVSTLELGDSALYLCASSLDSGSVNEQFFGPGTRLTVL.

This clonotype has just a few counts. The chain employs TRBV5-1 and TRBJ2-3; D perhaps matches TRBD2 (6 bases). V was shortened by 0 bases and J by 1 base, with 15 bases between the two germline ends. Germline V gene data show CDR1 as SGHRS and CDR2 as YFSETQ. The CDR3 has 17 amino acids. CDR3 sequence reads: CASSLAGLVAGTDTQYF. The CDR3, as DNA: TGCGCCAGCAGCTTGGCCGGGTTGGTAGCGGGCACAGATACGCAGTATTTT.

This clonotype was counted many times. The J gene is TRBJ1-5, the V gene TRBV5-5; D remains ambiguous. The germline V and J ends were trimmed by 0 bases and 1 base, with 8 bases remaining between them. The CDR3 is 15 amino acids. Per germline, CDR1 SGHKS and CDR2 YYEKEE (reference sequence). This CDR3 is CASSLGRPSNQPQHF. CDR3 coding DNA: TGTGCCAGCAGCTTGGGACGGCCGAGCAATCAGCCCCAGCATTTT.

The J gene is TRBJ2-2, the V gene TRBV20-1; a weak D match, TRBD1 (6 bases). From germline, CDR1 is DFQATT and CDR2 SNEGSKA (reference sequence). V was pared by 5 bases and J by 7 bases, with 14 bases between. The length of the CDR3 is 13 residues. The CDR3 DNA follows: TGCAGTGCTTTAACTGGGGGCGGCGGGGAGCTGTTTTTT. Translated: CSALTGGGGELFF.

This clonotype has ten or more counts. DNA of the CDR3: TGCAGTGCTACGGGGCAGTCCTATGGCTACACCTTC. It encodes CSATGQSYGYTF. The chain joins TRBV20-1 to TRBJ1-2; D is possibly TRBD1 (5 bases). The V gene's germline CDR1 is DFQATT and CDR2 SNEGSKA (reference sequence). The CDR3 is 12 amino acids. Trimming removed 4 bases from V and 4 bases from J, with 10 bases in between.

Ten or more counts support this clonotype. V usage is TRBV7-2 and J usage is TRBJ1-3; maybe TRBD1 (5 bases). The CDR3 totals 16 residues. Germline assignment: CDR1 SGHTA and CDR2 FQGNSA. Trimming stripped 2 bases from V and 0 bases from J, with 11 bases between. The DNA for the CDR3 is TGTGCCAGCAGCTTACTGGGACCGTTCTCTGGAAACACCATATATTTT. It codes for CASSLLGPFSGNTIYF.

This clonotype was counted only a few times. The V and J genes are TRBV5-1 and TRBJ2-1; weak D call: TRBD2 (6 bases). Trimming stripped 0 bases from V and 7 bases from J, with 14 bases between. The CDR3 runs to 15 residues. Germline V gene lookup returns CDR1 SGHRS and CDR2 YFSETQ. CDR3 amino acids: CASSLEQDGGNEQFF. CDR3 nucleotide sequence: TGCGCCAGCAGCTTGGAACAGGACGGGGGAAATGAGCAGTTCTTC.

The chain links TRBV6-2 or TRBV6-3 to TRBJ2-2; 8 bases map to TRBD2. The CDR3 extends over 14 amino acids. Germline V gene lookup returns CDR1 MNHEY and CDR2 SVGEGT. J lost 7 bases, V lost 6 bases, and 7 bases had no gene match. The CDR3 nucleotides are TGTGCCAGCAGACCCGGGAGGGTCGGCGGGGAGCTGTTTTTT. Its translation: CASRPGRVGGELFF.

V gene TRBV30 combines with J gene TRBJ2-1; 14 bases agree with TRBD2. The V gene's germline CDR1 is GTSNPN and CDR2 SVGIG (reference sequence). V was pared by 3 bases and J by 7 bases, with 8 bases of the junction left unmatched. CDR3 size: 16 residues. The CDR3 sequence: CAWRGIGTSGSNEQFF. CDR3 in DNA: TGTGCCTGGAGGGGGATTGGGACTAGCGGGAGTAATGAGCAGTTCTTC. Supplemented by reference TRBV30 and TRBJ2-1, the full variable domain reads SQTIHQWPATLVQPVGSPLSLECTVEGTSNPNLYWYRQAAGRGLQLLFYSVGIGQISSEVPQNLSASRPQDRQFILSSKKLLLSDSGFYLCAWRGIGTSGSNEQFFGPGTRLTVL.

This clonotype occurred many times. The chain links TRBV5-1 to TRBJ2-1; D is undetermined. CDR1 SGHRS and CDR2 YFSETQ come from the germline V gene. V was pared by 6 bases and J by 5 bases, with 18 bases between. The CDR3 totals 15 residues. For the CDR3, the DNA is TGCGCCAGCACCACCTCTAACGTGGAAAACAATGAGCAGTTCTTC. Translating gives CASTTSNVENNEQFF. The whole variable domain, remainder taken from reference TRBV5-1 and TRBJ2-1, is KAGVTQTPRYLIKTRGQQVTLSCSPISGHRSVSWYQQTPGQGLQFLFEYFSETQRNKGNFPGRFSGRQFSNSRSEMNVSTLELGDSALYLCASTTSNVENNEQFFGPGTRLTVL.

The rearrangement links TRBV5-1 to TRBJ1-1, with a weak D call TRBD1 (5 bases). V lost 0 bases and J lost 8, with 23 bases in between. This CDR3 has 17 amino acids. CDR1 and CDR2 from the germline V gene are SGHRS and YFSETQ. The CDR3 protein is CASSLGYRSGGEKEAFF. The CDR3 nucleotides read TGCGCCAGCAGCTTGGGGTATCGGTCGGGGGGGGAGAAAGAAGCTTTCTTT.

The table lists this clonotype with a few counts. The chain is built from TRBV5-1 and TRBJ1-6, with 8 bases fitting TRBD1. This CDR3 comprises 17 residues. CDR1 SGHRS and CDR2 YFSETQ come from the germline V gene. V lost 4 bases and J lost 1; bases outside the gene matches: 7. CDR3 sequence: CASSLGQGRSYNSPLHF. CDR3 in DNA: TGCGCCAGCAGCCTCGGACAGGGTAGATCCTATAATTCACCCCTCCACTTT.

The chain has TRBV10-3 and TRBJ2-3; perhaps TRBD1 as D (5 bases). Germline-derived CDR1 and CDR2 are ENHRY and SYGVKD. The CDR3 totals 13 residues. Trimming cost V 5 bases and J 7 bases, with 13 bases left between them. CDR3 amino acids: CAISPQGTNTQYF. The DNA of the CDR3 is TGTGCCATCAGTCCCCAGGGTACGAATACGCAGTATTTT.

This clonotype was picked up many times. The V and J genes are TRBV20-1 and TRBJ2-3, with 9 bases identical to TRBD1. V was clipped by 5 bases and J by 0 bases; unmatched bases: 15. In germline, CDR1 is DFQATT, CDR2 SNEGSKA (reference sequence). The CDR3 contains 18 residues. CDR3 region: CSAGLEGDRGMSTDTQYF. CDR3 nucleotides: TGCAGTGCTGGTCTTGAGGGAGACAGGGGGATGAGCACAGATACGCAGTATTTT.

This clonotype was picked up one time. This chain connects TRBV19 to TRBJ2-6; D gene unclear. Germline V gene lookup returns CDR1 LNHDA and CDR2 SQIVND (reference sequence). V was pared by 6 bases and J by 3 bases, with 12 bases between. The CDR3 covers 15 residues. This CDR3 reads CASRKLTLGANVLTF. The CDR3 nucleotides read TGTGCCAGTAGAAAGCTTACTCTTGGGGCCAACGTCCTGACTTTC. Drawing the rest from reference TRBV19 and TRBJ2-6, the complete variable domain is DGGITQSPKYLFRKEGQNVTLSCEQNLNHDAMYWYRQDPGQGLRLIYYSQIVNDFQKGDIAEGYSVSREKKESFPLTVTSAQKNPTAFYLCASRKLTLGANVLTFGAGSRLTVL.

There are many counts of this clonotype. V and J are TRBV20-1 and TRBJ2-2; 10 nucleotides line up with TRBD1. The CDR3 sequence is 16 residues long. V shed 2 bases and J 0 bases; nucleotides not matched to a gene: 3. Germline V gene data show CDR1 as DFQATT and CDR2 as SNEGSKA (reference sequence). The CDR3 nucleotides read TGCAGTGCTAGACCGGGACAGGGGACGAACACCGGGGAGCTGTTTTTT. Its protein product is CSARPGQGTNTGELFF.

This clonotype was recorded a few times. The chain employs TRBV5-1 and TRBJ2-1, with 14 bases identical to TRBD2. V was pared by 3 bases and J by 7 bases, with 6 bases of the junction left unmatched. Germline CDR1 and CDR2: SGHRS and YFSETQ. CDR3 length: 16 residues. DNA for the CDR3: TGCGCCAGCAGCTCGGGACTAGCGGGAGTTAAGAATGAGCAGTTCTTC. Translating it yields CASSSGLAGVKNEQFF.

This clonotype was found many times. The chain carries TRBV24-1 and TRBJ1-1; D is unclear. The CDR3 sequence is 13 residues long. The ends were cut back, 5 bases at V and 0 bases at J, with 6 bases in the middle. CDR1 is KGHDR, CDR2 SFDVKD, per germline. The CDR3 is CATSGQVNTEAFF. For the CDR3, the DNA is TGTGCCACCAGTGGGCAAGTGAACACTGAAGCTTTCTTT.

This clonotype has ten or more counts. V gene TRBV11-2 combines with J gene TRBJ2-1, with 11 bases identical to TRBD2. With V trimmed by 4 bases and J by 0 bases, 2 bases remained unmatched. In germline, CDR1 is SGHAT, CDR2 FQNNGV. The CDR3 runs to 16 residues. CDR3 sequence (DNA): TGTGCCAGCAGCTCGGGACTAGCGGCCTCCTACAATGAGCAGTTCTTC. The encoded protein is CASSSGLAASYNEQFF.

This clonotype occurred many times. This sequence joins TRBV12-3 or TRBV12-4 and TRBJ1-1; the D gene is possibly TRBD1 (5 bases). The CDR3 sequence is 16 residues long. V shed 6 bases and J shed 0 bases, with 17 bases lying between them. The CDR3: CASSPSQGDVNTEAFF. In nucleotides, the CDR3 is TGTGCCAGCAGCCCCAGCCAGGGTGATGTGAACACTGAAGCTTTCTTT.

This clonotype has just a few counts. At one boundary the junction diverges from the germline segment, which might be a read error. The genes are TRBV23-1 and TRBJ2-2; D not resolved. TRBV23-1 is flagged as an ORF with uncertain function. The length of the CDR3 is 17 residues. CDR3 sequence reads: CASSQSWVGTNAGELFF. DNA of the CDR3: TGCGCCAGCAGTCAATCTTGGGTTGGTACGAACGCCGGGGAGCTGTTTTTT.

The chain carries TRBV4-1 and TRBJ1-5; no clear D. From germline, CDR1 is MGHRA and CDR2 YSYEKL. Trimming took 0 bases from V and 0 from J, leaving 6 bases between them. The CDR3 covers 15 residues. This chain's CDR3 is CASSQERYSNQPQHF. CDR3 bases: TGCGCCAGCAGCCAAGAGAGGTATAGCAATCAGCCCCAGCATTTT.

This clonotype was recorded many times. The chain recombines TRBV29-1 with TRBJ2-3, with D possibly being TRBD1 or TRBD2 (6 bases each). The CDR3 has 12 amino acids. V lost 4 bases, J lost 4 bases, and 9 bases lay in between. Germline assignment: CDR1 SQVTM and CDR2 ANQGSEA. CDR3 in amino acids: CSVVEGADTQYF. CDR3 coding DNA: TGCAGCGTTGTGGAGGGGGCAGATACGCAGTATTTT.

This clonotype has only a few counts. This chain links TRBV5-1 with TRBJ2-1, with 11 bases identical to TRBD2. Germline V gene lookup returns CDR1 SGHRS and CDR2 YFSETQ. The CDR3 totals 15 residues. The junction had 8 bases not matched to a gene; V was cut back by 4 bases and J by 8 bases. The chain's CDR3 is CASSPPSGGPDEQFF. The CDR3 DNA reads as TGCGCCAGCAGCCCCCCTAGCGGGGGGCCCGATGAGCAGTTCTTC.

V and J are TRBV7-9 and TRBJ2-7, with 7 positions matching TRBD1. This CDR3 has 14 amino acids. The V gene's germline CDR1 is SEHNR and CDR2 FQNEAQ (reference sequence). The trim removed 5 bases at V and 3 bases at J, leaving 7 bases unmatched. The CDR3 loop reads CASSKSRDSYEQYV. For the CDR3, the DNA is TGTGCCAGCAGCAAATCCCGGGACAGCTACGAGCAGTACGTC.

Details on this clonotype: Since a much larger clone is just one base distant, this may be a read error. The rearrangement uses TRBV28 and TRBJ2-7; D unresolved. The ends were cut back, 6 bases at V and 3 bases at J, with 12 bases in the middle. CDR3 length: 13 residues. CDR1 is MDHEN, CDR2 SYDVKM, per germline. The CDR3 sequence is CASRGPMGYEQYF. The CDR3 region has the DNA TGTGCCAGCAGGGGTCCCATGGGCTACGAGCAGTACTTC.

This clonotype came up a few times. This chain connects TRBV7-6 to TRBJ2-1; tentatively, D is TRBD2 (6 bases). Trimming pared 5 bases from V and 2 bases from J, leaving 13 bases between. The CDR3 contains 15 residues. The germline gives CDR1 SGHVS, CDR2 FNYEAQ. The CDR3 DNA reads TGTGCCAGCAGCCCCGAGACTAGTCCCTACAATGAGCAGTTCTTC. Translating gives CASSPETSPYNEQFF.

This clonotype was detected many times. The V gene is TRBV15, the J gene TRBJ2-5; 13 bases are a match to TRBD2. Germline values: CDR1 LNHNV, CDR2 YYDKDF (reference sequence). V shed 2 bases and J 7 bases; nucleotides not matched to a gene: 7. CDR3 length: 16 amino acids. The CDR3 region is CATSRLTSGRSGTQYF. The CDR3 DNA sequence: TGTGCCACCAGCAGACTGACTAGCGGGAGGTCCGGGACCCAGTACTTC.